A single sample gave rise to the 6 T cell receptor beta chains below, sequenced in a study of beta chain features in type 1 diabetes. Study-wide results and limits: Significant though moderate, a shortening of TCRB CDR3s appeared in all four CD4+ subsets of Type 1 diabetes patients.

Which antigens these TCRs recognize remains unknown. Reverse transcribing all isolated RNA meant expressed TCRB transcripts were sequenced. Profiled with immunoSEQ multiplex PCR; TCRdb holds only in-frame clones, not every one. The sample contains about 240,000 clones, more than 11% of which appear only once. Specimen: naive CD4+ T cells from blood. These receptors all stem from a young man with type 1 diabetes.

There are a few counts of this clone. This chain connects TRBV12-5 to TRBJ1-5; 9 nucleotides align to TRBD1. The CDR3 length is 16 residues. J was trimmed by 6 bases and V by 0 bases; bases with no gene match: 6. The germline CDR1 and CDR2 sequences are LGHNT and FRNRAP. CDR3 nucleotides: TGTGCTAGTGGTTTGGTACAGGGGGCAGCCGGTCAGCCCCAGCATTTT. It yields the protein CASGLVQGAAGQPQHF.

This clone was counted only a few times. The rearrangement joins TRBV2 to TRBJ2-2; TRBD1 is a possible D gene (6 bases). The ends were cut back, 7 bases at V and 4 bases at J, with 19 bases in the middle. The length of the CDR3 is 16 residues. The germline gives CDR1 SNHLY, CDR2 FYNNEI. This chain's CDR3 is CASNGAGDKGTGELFF. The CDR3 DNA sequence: TGTGCCAGCAACGGTGCAGGGGATAAGGGCACCGGGGAGCTGTTTTTT.

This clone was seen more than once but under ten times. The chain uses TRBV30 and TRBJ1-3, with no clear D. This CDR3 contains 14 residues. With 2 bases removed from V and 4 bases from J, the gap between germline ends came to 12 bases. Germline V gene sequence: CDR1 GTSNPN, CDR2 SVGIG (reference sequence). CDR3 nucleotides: TGTGCCTGGAGTCCGAAACCGGGGGGAAACACCATATATTTT. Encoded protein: CAWSPKPGGNTIYF.

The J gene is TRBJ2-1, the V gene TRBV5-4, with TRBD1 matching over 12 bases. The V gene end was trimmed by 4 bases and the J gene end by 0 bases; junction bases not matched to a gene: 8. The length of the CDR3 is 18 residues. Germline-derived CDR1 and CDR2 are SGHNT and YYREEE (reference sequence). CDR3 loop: CASSPPGQGAASYNEQFF. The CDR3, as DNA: TGTGCCAGCAGCCCGCCGGGACAGGGGGCGGCCTCCTACAATGAGCAGTTCTTC.

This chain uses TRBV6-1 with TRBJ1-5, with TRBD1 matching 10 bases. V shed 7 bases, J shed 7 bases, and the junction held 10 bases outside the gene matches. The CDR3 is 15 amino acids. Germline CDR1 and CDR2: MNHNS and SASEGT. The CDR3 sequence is CASTGDRGQGQPQHF. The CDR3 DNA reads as TGTGCCAGCACCGGAGACAGGGGGCAGGGACAGCCCCAGCATTTT.

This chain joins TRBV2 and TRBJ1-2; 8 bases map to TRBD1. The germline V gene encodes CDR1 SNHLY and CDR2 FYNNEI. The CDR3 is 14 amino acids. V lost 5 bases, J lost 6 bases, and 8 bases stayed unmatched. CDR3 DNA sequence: TGTGCCAGCAGTAAGATTGGACAGGGAGATGGCTACACCTTC. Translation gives CASSKIGQGDGYTF.